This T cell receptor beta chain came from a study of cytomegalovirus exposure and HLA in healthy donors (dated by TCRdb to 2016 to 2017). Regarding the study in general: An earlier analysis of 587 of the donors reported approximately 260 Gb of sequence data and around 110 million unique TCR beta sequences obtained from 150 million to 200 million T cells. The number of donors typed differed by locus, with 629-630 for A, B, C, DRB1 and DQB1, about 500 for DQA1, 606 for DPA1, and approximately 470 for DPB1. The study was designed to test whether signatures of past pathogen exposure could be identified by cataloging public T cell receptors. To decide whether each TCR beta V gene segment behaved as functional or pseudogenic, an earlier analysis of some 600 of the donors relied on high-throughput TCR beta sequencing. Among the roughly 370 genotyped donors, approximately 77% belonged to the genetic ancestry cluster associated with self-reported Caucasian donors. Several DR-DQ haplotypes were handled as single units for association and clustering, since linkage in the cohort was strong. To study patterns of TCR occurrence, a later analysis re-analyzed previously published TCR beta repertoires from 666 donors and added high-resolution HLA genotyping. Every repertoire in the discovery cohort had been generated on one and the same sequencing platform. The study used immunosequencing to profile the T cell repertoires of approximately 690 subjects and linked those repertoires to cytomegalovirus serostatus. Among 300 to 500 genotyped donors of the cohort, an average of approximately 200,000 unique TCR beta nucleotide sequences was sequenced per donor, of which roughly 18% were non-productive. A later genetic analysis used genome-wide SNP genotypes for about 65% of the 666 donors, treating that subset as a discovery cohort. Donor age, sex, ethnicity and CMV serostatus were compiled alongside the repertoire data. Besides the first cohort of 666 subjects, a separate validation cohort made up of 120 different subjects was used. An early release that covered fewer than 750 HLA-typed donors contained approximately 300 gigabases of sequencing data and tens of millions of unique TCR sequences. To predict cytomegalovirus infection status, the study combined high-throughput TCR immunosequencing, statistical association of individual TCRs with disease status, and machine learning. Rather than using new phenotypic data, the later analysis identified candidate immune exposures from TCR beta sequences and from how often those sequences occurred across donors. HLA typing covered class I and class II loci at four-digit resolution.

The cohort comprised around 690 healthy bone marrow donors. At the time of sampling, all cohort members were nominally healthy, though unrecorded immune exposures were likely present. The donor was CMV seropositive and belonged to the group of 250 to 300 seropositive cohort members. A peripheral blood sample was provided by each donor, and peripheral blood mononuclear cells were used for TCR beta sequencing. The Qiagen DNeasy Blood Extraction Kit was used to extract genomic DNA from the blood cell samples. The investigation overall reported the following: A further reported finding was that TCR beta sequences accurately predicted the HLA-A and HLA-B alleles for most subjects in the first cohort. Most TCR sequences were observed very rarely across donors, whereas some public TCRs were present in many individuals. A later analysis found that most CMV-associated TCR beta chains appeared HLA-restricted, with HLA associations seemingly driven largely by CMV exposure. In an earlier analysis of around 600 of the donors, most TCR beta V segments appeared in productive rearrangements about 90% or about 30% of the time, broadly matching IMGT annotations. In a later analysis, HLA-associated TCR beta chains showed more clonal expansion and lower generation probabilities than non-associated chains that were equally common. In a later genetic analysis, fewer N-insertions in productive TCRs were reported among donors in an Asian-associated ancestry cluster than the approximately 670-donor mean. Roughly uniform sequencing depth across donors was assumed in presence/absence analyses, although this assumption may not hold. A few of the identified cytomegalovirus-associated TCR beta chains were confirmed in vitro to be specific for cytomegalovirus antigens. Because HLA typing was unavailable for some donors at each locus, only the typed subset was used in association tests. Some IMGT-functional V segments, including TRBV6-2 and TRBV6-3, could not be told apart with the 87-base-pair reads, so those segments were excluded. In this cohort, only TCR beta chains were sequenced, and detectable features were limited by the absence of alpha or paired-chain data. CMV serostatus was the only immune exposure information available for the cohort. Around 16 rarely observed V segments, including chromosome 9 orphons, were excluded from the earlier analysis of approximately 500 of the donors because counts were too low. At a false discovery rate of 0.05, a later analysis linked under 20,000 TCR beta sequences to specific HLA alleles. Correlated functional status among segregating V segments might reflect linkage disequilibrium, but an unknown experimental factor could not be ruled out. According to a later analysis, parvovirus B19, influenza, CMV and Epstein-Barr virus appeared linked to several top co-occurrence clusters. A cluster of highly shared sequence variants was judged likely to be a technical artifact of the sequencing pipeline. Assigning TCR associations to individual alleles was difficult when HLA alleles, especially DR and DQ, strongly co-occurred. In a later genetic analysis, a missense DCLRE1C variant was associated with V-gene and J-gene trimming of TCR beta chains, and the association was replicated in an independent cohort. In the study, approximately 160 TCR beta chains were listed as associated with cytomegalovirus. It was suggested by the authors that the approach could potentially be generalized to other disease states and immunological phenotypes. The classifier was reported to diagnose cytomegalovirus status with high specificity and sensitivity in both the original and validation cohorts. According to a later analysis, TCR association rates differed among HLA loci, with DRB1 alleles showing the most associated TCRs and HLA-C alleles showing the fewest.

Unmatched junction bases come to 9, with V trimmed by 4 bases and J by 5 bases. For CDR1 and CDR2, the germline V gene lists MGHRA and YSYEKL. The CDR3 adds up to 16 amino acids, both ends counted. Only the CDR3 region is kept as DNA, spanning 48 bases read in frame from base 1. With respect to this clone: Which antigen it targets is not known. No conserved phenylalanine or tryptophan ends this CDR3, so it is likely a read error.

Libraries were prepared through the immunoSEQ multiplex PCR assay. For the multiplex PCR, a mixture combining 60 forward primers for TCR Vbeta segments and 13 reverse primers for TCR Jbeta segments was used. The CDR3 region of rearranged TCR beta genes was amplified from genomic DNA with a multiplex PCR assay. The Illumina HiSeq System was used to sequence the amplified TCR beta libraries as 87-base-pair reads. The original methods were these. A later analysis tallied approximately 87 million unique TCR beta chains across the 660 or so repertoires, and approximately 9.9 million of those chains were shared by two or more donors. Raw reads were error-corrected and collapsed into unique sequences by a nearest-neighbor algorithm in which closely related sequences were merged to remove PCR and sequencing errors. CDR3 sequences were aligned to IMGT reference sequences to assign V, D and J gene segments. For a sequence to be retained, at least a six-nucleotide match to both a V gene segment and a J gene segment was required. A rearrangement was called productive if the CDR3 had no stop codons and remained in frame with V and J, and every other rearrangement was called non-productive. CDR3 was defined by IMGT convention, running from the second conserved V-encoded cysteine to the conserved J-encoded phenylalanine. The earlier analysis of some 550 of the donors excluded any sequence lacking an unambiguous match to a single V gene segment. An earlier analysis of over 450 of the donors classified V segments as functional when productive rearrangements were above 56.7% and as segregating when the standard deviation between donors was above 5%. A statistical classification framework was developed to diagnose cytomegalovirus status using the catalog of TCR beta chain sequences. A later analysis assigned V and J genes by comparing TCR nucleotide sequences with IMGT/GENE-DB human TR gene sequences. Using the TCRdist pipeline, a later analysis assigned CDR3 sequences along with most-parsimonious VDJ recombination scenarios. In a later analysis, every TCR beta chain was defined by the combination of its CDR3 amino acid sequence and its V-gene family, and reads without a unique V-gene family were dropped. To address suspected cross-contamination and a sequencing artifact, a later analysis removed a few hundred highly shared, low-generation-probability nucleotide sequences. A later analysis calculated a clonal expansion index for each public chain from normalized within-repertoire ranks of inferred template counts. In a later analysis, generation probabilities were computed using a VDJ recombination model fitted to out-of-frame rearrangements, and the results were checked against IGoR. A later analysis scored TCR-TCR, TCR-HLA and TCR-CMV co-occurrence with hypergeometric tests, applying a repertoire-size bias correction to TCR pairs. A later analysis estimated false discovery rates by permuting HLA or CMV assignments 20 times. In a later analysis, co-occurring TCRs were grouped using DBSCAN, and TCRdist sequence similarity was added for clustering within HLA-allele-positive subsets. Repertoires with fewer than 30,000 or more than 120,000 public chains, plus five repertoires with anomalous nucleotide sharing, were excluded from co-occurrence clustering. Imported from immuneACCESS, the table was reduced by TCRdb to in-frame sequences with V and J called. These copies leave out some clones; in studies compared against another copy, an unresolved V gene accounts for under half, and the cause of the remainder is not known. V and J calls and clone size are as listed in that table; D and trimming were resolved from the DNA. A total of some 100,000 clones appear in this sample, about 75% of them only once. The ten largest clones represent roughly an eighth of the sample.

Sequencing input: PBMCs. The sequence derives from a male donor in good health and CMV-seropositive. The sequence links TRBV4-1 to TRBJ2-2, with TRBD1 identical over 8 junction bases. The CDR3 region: CASSPGQGRRTGELFV. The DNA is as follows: TGCGCCAGCAGCCCCGGACAGGGAAGGAGGACCGGGGAGCTGTTTGTT.